This TCR beta chain was documented in a study of blood T cell repertoires in COVID-19. Study-level information: Material from acute and convalescent COVID-19 was sourced from the United States, Italy and Spain.

TCRdb's table, derived via immunoSEQ multiplex PCR, lists solely in-frame clones and lacks some. The sample yields about 95,000 clones, 89% seen once. V was trimmed by 0 bases and J by 9 bases, leaving 6 bases between them. Germline CDR1 is SGHRS and CDR2 is YFSETQ. The CDR3 sequence is 11 residues long. J is TRBJ2-5 and V is TRBV5-1; D gene ambiguous. The receptor's source is a woman between 70 and 85 years old with acute or convalescent COVID-19. Sequences were obtained from peripheral blood. The CDR3 DNA sequence: TGCGCCAGCAGCTTGGATGGGCCCCAGTACTTC. Translated: CASSLDGPQYF.